This T cell receptor (beta chain) was retrieved from a study of shared clonotypes between healthy human individuals. Trimming shortened V by 4 bases and J by 8 bases, and 18 bases separated the two germline ends. The CDR3 runs to 14 residues. CDR1 SGDLS and CDR2 YYNGEE come from the germline V gene. A word on this clone: Its antigen remains unidentified.

In the study's own analysis: Filtering differed for immunoSEQ, which gave only junction sequences without quality scores. Some clones are missing from TCRdb's copy, which holds only in-frame ones; the method was immunoSEQ multiplex PCR. The V and J calls and clone size come from that table; D and trimming were worked out from the DNA. The sample includes approximately 2,000,000 clones, about 94% of them seen just once. The naive CD8 population came from CD45RO-negative cells selected for CCR7, without terminally differentiated effector memory CD45RA+ cells. Study-level points and caveats: Lower generation probabilities were found for non-shared clonotypes than for those shared by all four donors. Naive subsets generally had larger estimated richness than memory subsets.

V gene TRBV9 combines with J gene TRBJ1-2, with D perhaps TRBD1 (5 bases). The specimen was naive CD8+ T cells from PBMCs. The sequence was collected from a man aged 18 to 35 in good health. Some clones in this sample may be carry-over from other donors' samples. The chain's CDR3 is CASSPYSRAGGYTF. CDR3 bases: TGTGCCAGCAGCCCCTATAGCAGGGCAGGAGGCTACACCTTC.